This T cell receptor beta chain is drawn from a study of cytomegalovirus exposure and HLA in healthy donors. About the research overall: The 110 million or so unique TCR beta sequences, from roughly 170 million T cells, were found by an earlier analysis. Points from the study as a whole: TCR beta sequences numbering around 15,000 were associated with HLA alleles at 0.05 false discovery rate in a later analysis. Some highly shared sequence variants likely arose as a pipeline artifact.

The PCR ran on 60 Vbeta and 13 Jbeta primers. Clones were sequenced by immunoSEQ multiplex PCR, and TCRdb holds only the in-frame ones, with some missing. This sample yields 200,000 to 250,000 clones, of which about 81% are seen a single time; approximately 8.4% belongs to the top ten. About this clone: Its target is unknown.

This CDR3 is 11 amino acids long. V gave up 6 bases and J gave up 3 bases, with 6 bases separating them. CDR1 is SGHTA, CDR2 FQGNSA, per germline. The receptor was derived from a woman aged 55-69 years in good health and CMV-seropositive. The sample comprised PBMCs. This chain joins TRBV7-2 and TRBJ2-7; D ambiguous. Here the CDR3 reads CASSSLYEQYF. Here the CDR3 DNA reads TGTGCCAGCAGTTCCCTCTACGAGCAGTACTTC. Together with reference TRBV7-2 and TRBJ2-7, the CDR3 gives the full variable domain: GAGVSQSPSNKVTEKGKDVELRCDPISGHTALYWYRQSLGQGLEFLIYFQGNSAPDKSGLPSDRFSAERTGGSVSTLTIQRTQQEDSAVYLCASSSLYEQYFGPGTRLTVT.